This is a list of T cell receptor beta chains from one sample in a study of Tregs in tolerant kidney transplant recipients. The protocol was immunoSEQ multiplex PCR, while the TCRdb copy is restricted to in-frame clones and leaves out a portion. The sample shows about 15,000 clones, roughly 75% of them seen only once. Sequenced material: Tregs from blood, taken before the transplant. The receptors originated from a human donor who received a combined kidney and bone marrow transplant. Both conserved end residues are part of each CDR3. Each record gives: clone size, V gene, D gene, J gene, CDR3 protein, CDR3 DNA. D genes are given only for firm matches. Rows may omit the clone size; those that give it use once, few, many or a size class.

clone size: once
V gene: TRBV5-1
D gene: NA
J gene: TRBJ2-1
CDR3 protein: CASSGTRDEQFF
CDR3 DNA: TGCGCCAGCAGCGGAACTAGGGATGAGCAGTTCTTC

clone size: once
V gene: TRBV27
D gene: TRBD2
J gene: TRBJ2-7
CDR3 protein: CASSPRSGREQYF
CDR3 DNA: TGTGCCAGCAGCCCCCGGTCCGGGAGGGAGCAGTACTTC

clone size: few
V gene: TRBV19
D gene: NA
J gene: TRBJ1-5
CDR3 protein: CASNPPGGNQPQHF
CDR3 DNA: TGTGCCTCCAACCCTCCGGGAGGCAATCAGCCCCAGCATTTT

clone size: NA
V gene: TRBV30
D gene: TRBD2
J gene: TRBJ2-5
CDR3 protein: CAWSNGGQETQYF
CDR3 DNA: TGTGCCTGGAGTAACGGGGGGCAAGAGACCCAGTACTTC

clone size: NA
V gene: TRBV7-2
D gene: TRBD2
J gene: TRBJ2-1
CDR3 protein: CASSPGTSGYNEQFF
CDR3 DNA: TGTGCCAGCAGCCCCGGGACTAGCGGATACAATGAGCAGTTCTTC

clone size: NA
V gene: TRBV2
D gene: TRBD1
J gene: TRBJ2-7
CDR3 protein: CASSFGQGREQYF
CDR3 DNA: TGTGCCAGCAGTTTCGGACAGGGCCGGGAGCAGTACTTC

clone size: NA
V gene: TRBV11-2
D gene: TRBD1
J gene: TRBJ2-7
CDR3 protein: CASSPDRISSYEQYF
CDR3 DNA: TGTGCCAGCAGCCCGGACAGGATAAGCTCCTACGAGCAGTACTTC

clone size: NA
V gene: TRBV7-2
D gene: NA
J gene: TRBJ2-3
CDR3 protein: CASSLSLPGGRGTDTQYF
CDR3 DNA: TGTGCCAGCAGCTTAAGCTTGCCCGGGGGGCGAGGCACAGATACGCAGTATTTT

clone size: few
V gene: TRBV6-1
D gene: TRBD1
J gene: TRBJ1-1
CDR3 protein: CASSVSGTGGTEAFF
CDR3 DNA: TGTGCCAGCAGTGTATCCGGGACAGGGGGCACTGAAGCTTTCTTT

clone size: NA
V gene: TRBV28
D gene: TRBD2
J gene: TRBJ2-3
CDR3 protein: CASDSGSGDTQYF
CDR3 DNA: TGTGCCAGCGACAGCGGGAGCGGGGATACGCAGTATTTT

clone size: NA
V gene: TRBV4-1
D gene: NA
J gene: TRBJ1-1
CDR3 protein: CASSPRWRDTEAFF
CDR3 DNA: TGCGCCAGCAGCCCTAGATGGAGGGACACTGAAGCTTTCTTT

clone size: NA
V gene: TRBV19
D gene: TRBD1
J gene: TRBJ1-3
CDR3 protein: CASSGQGALGNTIYF
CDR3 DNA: TGTGCCAGTAGCGGACAGGGGGCGCTTGGAAACACCATATATTTT

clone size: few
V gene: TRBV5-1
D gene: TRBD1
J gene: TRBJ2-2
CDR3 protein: CASNPLGQGRIGELFF
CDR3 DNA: TGCGCCAGCAACCCCCTCGGACAGGGTAGAATCGGGGAGCTGTTTTTT

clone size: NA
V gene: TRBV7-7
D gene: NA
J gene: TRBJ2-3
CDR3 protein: CASSFGGSTDTQYF
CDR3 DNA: TGTGCCAGCAGCTTTGGCGGTTCCACAGATACGCAGTATTTT

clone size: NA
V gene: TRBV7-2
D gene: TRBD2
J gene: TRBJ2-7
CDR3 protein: CASSYGLAGGSYEQYF
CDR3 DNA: TGTGCCAGCAGCTACGGACTAGCGGGAGGTTCCTACGAGCAGTACTTC

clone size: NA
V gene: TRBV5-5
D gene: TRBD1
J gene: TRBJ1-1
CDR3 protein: CASSPRQGAGDTEAFF
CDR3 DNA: TGTGCCAGCAGCCCGCGACAGGGGGCGGGGGACACTGAAGCTTTCTTT

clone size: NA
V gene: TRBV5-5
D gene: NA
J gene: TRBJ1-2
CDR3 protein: CASSLAPGEKNTF
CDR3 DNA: TGTGCCAGCAGCTTGGCGCCAGGGGAGAAGAACACCTTC

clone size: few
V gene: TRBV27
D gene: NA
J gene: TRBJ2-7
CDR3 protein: CASSSTPPYEQYF
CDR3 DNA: TGTGCCAGCAGTTCCACACCCCCTTACGAGCAGTACTTC

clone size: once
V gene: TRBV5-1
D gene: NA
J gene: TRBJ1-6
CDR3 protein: CASSFATADYNSPLHF
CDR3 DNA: TGCGCCAGCAGCTTTGCGACGGCGGATTATAATTCACCCCTCCACTTT

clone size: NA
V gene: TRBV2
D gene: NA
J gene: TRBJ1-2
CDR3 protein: CARTGGVGYGYTF
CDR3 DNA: TGTGCCAGGACGGGGGGGGTCGGCTATGGCTACACCTTC

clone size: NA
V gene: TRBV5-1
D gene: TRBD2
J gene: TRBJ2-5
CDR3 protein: CASSSLAGQETQYF
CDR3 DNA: TGCGCCAGCAGCTCCCTAGCGGGGCAAGAGACCCAGTACTTC

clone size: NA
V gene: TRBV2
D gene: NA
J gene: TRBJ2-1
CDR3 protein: CASIYTYLTVPSYNEQFF
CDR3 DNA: TGTGCCAGCATTTACACCTATTTGACAGTTCCCTCCTACAATGAGCAGTTCTTC

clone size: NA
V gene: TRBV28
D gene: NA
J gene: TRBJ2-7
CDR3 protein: CASRQGHYEQYF
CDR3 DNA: TGTGCCAGCAGACAGGGCCACTACGAGCAGTACTTC

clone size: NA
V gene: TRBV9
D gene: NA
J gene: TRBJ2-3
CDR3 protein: CASSVELGRGTQYF
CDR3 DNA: TGTGCCAGCAGCGTAGAACTAGGTCGCGGTACGCAGTATTTT

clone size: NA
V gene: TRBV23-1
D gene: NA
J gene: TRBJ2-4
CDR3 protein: CASSQSAGTTKNIQYF
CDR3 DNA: TGCGCCAGCAGTCAATCAGCGGGCACCACCAAAAACATTCAGTACTTC

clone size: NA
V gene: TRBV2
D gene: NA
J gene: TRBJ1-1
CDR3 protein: CASSVGADTEAFF
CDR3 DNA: TGTGCCAGCAGTGTCGGCGCGGACACTGAAGCTTTCTTT

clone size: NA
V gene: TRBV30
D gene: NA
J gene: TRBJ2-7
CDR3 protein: CAWSGPGVSEQYF
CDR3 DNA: TGTGCCTGGAGTGGTCCAGGGGTTAGCGAGCAGTACTTC

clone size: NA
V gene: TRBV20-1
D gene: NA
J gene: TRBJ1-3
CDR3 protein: CSAPVGNTIYF
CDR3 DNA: TGCAGTGCTCCCGTTGGAAACACCATATATTTT

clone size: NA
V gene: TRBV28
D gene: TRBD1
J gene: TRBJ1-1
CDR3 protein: CASSLSTGTGGNTEAFF
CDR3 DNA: TGTGCCAGCAGTTTATCAACCGGGACAGGGGGAAATACTGAAGCTTTCTTT

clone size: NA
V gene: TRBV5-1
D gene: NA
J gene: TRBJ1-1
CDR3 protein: CASGTNLNTEAFF
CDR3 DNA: TGCGCCAGCGGTACGAACTTGAACACTGAAGCTTTCTTT

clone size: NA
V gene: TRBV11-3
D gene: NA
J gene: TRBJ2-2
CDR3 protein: CASSLGRGGELFF
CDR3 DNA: TGTGCCAGCAGCTTAGGACGGGGCGGGGAGCTGTTTTTT

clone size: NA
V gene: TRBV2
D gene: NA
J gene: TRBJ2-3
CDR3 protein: CASRDWKLDTQYF
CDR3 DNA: TGTGCCAGCAGGGACTGGAAGTTAGATACGCAGTATTTT

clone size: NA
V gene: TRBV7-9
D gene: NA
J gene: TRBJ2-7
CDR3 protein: CASSLSAGIVYEQYF
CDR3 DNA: TGTGCCAGCAGCTTATCGGCAGGGATAGTCTACGAGCAGTACTTC

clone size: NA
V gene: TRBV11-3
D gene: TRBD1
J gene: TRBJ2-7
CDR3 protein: CASSRGTGVYEQYF
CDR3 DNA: TGTGCCAGCAGCCGAGGGACAGGGGTCTACGAGCAGTACTTC

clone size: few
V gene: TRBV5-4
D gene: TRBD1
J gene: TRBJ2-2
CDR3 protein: CASRRQGPNTGELFF
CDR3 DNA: TGTGCCAGCAGGCGACAGGGGCCGAACACCGGGGAGCTGTTTTTT

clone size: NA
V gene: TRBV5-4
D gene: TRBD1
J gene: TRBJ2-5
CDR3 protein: CASSSGGPSGETQYF
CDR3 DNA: TGTGCCAGCAGCTCAGGGGGACCGTCCGGGGAGACCCAGTACTTC

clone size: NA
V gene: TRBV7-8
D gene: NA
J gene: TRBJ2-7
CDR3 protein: CASSLYNEQYF
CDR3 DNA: TGTGCCAGCAGCTTATACAACGAGCAGTACTTC

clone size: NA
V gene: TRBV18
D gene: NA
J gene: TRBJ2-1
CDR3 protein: CASSPRQEPYNEQFF
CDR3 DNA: TGTGCCAGCTCACCACGACAGGAGCCCTACAATGAGCAGTTCTTC

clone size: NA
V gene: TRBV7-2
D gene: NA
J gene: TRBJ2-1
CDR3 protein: CASSLASVNEQFF
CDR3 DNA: TGTGCCAGCAGCTTAGCTAGTGTCAATGAGCAGTTCTTC

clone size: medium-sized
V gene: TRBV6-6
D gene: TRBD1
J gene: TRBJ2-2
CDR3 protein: CASRQGWTGELFF
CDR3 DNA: TGTGCCAGCCGACAGGGGTGGACCGGGGAGCTGTTTTTT

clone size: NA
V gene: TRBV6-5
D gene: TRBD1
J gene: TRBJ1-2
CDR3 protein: CASSPDRVNYGYTF
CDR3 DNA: TGTGCCAGCAGCCCGGACAGGGTTAACTATGGCTACACCTTC

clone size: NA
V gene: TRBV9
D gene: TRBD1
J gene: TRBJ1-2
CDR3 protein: CASSVGTGDRYGYTF
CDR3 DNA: TGTGCCAGCAGCGTAGGGACAGGGGATCGCTATGGCTACACCTTC

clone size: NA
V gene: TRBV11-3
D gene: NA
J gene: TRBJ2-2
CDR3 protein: CASSATGGDTGELFF
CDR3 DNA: TGTGCCAGCAGCGCTACAGGGGGGGACACCGGGGAGCTGTTTTTT

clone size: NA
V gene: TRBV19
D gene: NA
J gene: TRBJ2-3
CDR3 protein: CASSRPFVGPGPQYF
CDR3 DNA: TGTGCCAGTAGTAGGCCGTTTGTTGGGCCCGGTCCGCAGTATTTT

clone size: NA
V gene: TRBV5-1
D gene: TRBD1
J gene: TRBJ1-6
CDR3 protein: CASSPGTGSGSPLHF
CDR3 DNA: TGCGCCAGCAGCCCGGGGACAGGGTCCGGTTCACCCCTCCACTTT

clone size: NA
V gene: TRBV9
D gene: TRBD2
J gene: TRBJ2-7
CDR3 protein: CASSVAGLAGGPPSGNEQYF
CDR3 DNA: TGTGCCAGCAGCGTAGCGGGGCTAGCGGGGGGCCCACCATCCGGAAACGAGCAGTACTTC

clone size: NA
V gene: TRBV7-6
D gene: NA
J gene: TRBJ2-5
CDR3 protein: CASSVDRFQETQYF
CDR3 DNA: TGTGCCAGCAGCGTAGACAGGTTTCAAGAGACCCAGTACTTC

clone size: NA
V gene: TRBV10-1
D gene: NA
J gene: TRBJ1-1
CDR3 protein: CASSHTGGTEAFF
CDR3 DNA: TGCGCCAGCAGTCATACTGGGGGGACTGAAGCTTTCTTT

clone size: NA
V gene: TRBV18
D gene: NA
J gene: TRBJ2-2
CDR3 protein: CASSPVVPLGNTGELFF
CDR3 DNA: TGTGCCAGCTCACCAGTGGTTCCCCTCGGGAACACCGGGGAGCTGTTTTTT

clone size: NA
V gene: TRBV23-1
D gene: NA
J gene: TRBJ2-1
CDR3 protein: CASSPSLVQFF
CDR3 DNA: TGCGCCAGCAGTCCGTCCCTAGTGCAGTTCTTC

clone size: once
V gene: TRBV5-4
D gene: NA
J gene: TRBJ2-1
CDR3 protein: CASSSLLSSVNNEQFF
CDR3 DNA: TGTGCCAGCAGCTCCCTTCTGAGTAGCGTGAACAATGAGCAGTTCTTC

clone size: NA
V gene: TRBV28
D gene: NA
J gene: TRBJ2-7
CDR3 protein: CASSQGASYEQYF
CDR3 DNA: TGTGCCAGCAGCCAAGGGGCGTCCTACGAGCAGTACTTC

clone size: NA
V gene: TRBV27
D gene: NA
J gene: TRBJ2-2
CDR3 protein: CASSLPAGSGELFF
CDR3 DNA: TGTGCCAGCAGTTTACCGGCGGGGAGTGGGGAGCTGTTTTTT

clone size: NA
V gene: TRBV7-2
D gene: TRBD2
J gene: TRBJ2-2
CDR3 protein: CASSRTSGITGTGELFF
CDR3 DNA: TGTGCCAGCAGCCGGACTAGCGGGATCACGGGGACCGGGGAGCTGTTTTTT

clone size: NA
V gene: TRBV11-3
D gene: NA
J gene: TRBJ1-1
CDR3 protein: CASSLGPGSEAFF
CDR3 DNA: TGTGCCAGCAGCTTAGGACCAGGGTCTGAAGCTTTCTTT

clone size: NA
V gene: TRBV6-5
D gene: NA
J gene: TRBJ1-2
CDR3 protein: CASSYTGGGLRGYTF
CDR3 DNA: TGTGCCAGCAGTTACACCGGGGGGGGGCTTCGTGGCTACACCTTC

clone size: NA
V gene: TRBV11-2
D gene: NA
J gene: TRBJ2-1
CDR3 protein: CASSLGPDNEQFF
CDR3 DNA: TGTGCCAGCAGCTTAGGTCCAGACAATGAGCAGTTCTTC